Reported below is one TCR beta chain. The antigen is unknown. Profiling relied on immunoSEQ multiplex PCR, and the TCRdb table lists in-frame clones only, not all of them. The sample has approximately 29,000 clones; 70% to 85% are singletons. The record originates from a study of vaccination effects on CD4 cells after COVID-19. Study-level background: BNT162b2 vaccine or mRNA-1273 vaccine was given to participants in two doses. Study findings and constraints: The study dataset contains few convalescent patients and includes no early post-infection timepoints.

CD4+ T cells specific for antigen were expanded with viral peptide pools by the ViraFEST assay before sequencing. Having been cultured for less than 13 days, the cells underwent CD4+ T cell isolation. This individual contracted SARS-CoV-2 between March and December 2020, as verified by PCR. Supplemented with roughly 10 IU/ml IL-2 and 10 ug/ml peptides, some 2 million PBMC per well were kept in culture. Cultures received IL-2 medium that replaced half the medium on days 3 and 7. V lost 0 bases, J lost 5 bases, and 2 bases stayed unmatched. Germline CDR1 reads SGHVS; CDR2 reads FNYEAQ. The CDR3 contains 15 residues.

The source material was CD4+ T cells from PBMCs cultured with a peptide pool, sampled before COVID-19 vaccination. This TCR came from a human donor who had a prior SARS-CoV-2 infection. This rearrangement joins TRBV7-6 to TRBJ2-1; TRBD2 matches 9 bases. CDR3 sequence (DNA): TGTGCCAGCAGCTTAGCGGCTAGCGGGGACAATGAGCAGTTCTTC. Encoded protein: CASSLAASGDNEQFF.